A single T cell receptor beta chain is shown here with its context. Its antigen is still unknown. The data stem from a study of T cells in localized non-small cell lung cancer. Study observations and caveats: Adjacent lung had a median around 60 of the 100 largest tumor clones. Compared with tumor, uninvolved adjacent lung displayed greater T cell clonality, ranking highest overall. Heterogeneity is still possible, as just one tumor region was sequenced. Longer overall survival accompanied higher blood T cell density.

This CDR3 is 13 amino acids long. Germline loops: CDR1 MNHNY, CDR2 SVGAGI (reference sequence). V lost 5 bases and J lost 6; bases outside the gene matches: 4. Clones were read by immunoSEQ multiplex PCR, and TCRdb kept only the in-frame ones, dropping some. The sample holds some 37,000 clones; around 84% are singletons and the top ten take 3.5%. The clonotype was recovered from a man aged 18 to 49 with stage I lung adenocarcinoma. The rearrangement links TRBV6-6 to TRBJ1-2; 9 nucleotides align to TRBD1. Sequencing was performed on peripheral blood, taken before any cancer treatment. The CDR3 spells CASSPQGANGYTF. Written as DNA, the CDR3 is TGTGCCAGCAGTCCACAGGGGGCGAATGGCTACACCTTC.